These T cell receptor beta chains were read from a single sample in a study of T cell changes during pregnancy in multiple sclerosis. Some clones are missing from TCRdb's copy, which holds only in-frame ones; the method was immunoSEQ multiplex PCR. This sample yields 100,000 or so clones, of which about 94% are seen a single time; over 0.8% belongs to the top ten. Here the sequenced sample was peripheral blood, taken before pregnancy. These receptors were taken from a female donor with multiple sclerosis, enrolled in a pregnancy study. Both conserved end residues are part of each CDR3. The D gene is left open where the match is weak. Expanded clones get a size class; other rows say once, few or many, or leave the size out.

.	TRBV11-3	.	TRBJ1-1	CASSLDHGDEAFF	TGTGCCAGCAGCTTAGATCATGGAGATGAAGCTTTCTTT
TRBD2	TRBV25-1	once	TRBJ2-1	CASSPGLAGNNEQFF	TGTGCCAGCAGCCCGGGACTAGCGGGAAACAATGAGCAGTTCTTC
TRBD1	TRBV18	.	TRBJ2-7	CASSPLGTGSYEQYF	TGTGCCAGCTCACCACTAGGGACAGGGTCCTACGAGCAGTACTTC
TRBD2	TRBV4-3	.	TRBJ2-3	CASSHGGATDTQYF	TGCGCCAGCAGCCACGGGGGGGCAACAGATACGCAGTATTTT
.	TRBV7-6	.	TRBJ2-1	CASSLAGGNEQFF	TGTGCCAGCAGCTTAGCAGGGGGCAATGAGCAGTTCTTC
TRBD2	TRBV5-1	.	TRBJ2-3	CASSWGLAGSTDTQYF	TGCGCCAGCAGCTGGGGACTAGCGGGATCCACAGATACGCAGTATTTT
TRBD1	TRBV7-2	.	TRBJ2-7	CASSSVGQGGISSYEQYF	TGTGCCAGCAGCTCAGTCGGACAGGGAGGAATAAGCTCCTACGAGCAGTACTTC
.	TRBV5-5	.	TRBJ2-7	CASSPGYEQYF	TGTGCCAGCAGCCCCGGCTACGAGCAGTACTTC
.	TRBV7-9	.	TRBJ2-1	CASSFRQTSYNEQFF	TGTGCCAGCAGCTTCAGACAAACCTCCTACAATGAGCAGTTCTTC
TRBD2	TRBV13	.	TRBJ2-3	CASEELAGGDTQYF	TGTGCCAGCGAGGAACTAGCGGGAGGAGATACGCAGTATTTT
TRBD1	TRBV19	.	TRBJ1-1	CASSPGGSAEAFF	TGTGCCAGTAGTCCAGGGGGAAGCGCTGAAGCTTTCTTT
.	TRBV30	once	TRBJ2-7	CAWTLTGGSNYEQYF	TGTGCCTGGACTCTAACCGGCGGATCTAACTACGAGCAGTACTTC
TRBD1	TRBV18	.	TRBJ2-5	CASSPGQAQETQYF	TGTGCCAGCTCACCCGGACAGGCCCAAGAGACCCAGTACTTC
.	TRBV6-1	.	TRBJ2-4	CASSPISGAKNIQYF	TGTGCCAGCAGCCCAATATCGGGGGCCAAAAACATTCAGTACTTC
.	TRBV27	.	TRBJ2-7	CATIPPGAYEQYF	TGTGCCACCATCCCCCCAGGGGCCTACGAGCAGTACTTC
TRBD2	TRBV9	.	TRBJ2-7	CASSVDGEGYEQYF	TGTGCCAGCAGCGTAGATGGGGAGGGCTACGAGCAGTACTTC
.	TRBV11-2	.	TRBJ2-2	CASSPRQITGELFF	TGTGCCAGCAGCCCCCGACAGATAACCGGGGAGCTGTTTTTT
TRBD1	TRBV5-1	.	TRBJ2-2	CASSFGTGGHTGELFF	TGCGCCAGCAGCTTCGGGACAGGGGGCCACACCGGGGAGCTGTTTTTT
.	TRBV6-1	.	TRBJ1-2	CASSEADFGVFFGYTF	TGTGCCAGCAGTGAAGCGGATTTCGGGGTATTCTTTGGCTACACCTTC
.	TRBV4-1	.	TRBJ2-3	CASSQDRGSKDTQYF	TGCGCCAGCAGCCAAGATCGGGGTAGCAAAGATACGCAGTATTTT
.	TRBV27	.	TRBJ2-1	CASSSSREQFF	TGTGCCAGCAGTAGTAGCCGGGAGCAGTTCTTC
TRBD1	TRBV2	.	TRBJ1-2	CASSPGYRGVNYGYTF	TGTGCCAGCAGCCCTGGCTACAGGGGCGTCAACTATGGCTACACCTTC
.	TRBV19	.	TRBJ1-1	CASRMWGGRTEAFF	TGTGCCAGTAGGATGTGGGGGGGGCGGACTGAAGCTTTCTTT
TRBD2	TRBV5-1	.	TRBJ2-1	CASSREIGFGEQFF	TGCGCCAGTTCGCGGGAGATCGGCTTCGGTGAGCAGTTCTTC
.	TRBV6-6	.	TRBJ2-7	CASSYFGGSSSYEQYF	TGTGCCAGCAGTTACTTTGGGGGGAGTTCTTCATACGAGCAGTACTTC
TRBD1	TRBV19	.	TRBJ2-7	CASSDRGDHEQYF	TGTGCCAGTAGTGACAGGGGCGATCACGAGCAGTACTTC
.	TRBV6-6	.	TRBJ1-5	CASSGQGIRQPQHF	TGTGCCAGCTCCGGGCAGGGAATAAGGCAGCCCCAGCATTTT
TRBD1	TRBV5-5	.	TRBJ1-4	CASSLVGTGGRELFF	TGTGCCAGCAGCTTGGTAGGGACAGGGGGCAGGGAACTGTTTTTT
TRBD2	TRBV4-2	.	TRBJ2-6	CASSQEAGGLSGANVLTF	TGTGCCAGCAGCCAAGAGGCGGGAGGCCTCTCTGGGGCCAACGTCCTGACTTTC
TRBD2	TRBV6-5	.	TRBJ2-7	CASRITTSGSNEQYF	TGTGCCAGCAGAATTACGACTAGCGGGAGCAACGAGCAGTACTTC
.	TRBV10-3	.	TRBJ1-1	CAISEGLSLAEAFF	TGTGCCATCAGTGAGGGACTATCTTTAGCTGAAGCTTTCTTT
.	TRBV5-8	.	TRBJ2-1	CASSPVVPNNEQFF	TGTGCCAGCAGCCCGGTGGTGCCTAACAATGAGCAGTTCTTC
.	TRBV11-2	.	TRBJ2-7	CASSFTTASYEQYF	TGTGCCAGCAGCTTCACTACGGCCTCCTACGAGCAGTACTTC
TRBD1	TRBV27	.	TRBJ1-1	CASSPDRVNTEAFF	TGTGCCAGCAGTCCGGACAGGGTGAACACTGAAGCTTTCTTT
.	TRBV27	.	TRBJ2-7	CASSTHRVSYEQYF	TGTGCCAGCAGTACTCACAGGGTCTCCTACGAGCAGTACTTC
.	TRBV30	.	TRBJ1-1	CLIQPSYWGAEAFF	TGTCTAATACAGCCCTCCTATTGGGGGGCTGAAGCTTTCTTT
.	TRBV28	.	TRBJ1-5	CASSVPTGPYSNQPQHF	TGTGCCAGCAGTGTCCCAACTGGGCCGTATAGCAATCAGCCCCAGCATTTT
TRBD1	TRBV28	.	TRBJ1-1	CASSFGFGTVEAFF	TGTGCCAGCAGTTTCGGGTTCGGGACAGTTGAAGCTTTCTTT
TRBD2	TRBV5-8	once	TRBJ2-7	CASSPVSGINEQYF	TGTGCCAGCAGCCCCGTGAGCGGGATCAACGAGCAGTACTTC
.	TRBV30	few	TRBJ1-3	CAWSRGNSGNTIYF	TGTGCCTGGAGTAGGGGTAACTCTGGAAACACCATATATTTT
TRBD1	TRBV2	.	TRBJ1-4	CASSLGQTAEMTTNEKLFF	TGTGCCAGCAGCCTGGGACAGACTGCCGAAATGACAACTAATGAAAAACTGTTTTTT
TRBD1	TRBV29-1	.	TRBJ1-1	CSVWTGNTEAFF	TGCAGCGTCTGGACAGGGAACACTGAAGCTTTCTTT
.	TRBV4-1	.	TRBJ1-2	CASSQVVVGDYYGYTF	TGCGCCAGCAGCCAAGTGGTAGTAGGGGATTACTATGGCTACACCTTC
.	TRBV30	few	TRBJ1-1	CAWSRDRLNTEAFF	TGTGCCTGGAGTAGAGACAGGTTGAACACTGAAGCTTTCTTT
.	TRBV30	.	TRBJ2-2	CAWSVGQTNTGELFF	TGTGCCTGGAGTGTAGGACAGACGAACACCGGGGAGCTGTTTTTT
.	TRBV27	.	TRBJ1-2	CASSFAGAYGYTF	TGTGCCAGCAGCTTTGCAGGCGCCTATGGCTACACCTTC
TRBD1	TRBV6-6	.	TRBJ2-1	CAAGPGTDHTNEQFF	TGTGCCGCAGGTCCCGGGACAGACCATACCAATGAGCAGTTCTTC
TRBD2	TRBV5-1	.	TRBJ2-1	CASKALAGGYNEQFF	TGCGCCAGCAAGGCTCTAGCGGGAGGGTACAATGAGCAGTTCTTC
TRBD1	TRBV7-9	.	TRBJ1-1	CASSQGDSHTEAFF	TGTGCCAGCAGCCAAGGGGACAGCCACACTGAAGCTTTCTTT
.	TRBV4-3	.	TRBJ1-4	CASSQDQSQVAFF	TGCGCCAGCAGCCAAGATCAGTCTCAAGTCGCGTTTTTT
TRBD1	TRBV5-1	.	TRBJ1-5	CASSLEPTGGVSNQPQHF	TGCGCCAGCAGCTTGGAGCCAACAGGGGGCGTTAGCAATCAGCCCCAGCATTTT
.	TRBV13	.	TRBJ1-1	CASSLLWNTEAFF	TGTGCCAGCAGCTTACTATGGAACACTGAAGCTTTCTTT
.	TRBV28	.	TRBJ1-2	CASSFGPDSYGYTF	TGTGCCAGCAGTTTTGGCCCAGACAGCTATGGCTACACCTTC
.	TRBV4-1	.	TRBJ2-1	CASRGTTGNEQFF	TGCGCCAGCAGGGGTACTACAGGGAATGAGCAGTTCTTC
.	TRBV5-1	.	TRBJ1-2	CASSLLQGNYGYTF	TGCGCCAGCAGCTTGTTGCAGGGAAACTATGGCTACACCTTC
TRBD2	TRBV9	.	TRBJ2-3	CASSVTSGRTDTQYF	TGTGCCAGCAGCGTAACTAGCGGGAGGACAGATACGCAGTATTTT
.	TRBV7-9	.	TRBJ1-1	CASSQTDSNTEAFF	TGTGCCAGCAGCCAAACGGACTCGAACACTGAAGCTTTCTTT
TRBD2	TRBV5-1	.	TRBJ2-6	CASSSLAGGDGANVLTF	TGCGCCAGCAGCTCCTTGGCGGGAGGGGATGGGGCCAACGTCCTGACTTTC
.	TRBV19	.	TRBJ2-5	CASTLRGSYQETQYF	TGTGCCAGTACCCTACGGGGGAGTTACCAAGAGACCCAGTACTTC
.	TRBV5-8	.	TRBJ2-6	CASSFISGANVLTF	TGTGCCAGCAGCTTTATCTCTGGGGCCAACGTCCTGACTTTC